This T cell receptor beta chain was captured by sequencing in a study of T cells in Graves' hyperthyroidism and ophthalmopathy. Study-wide context: At initial diagnosis, before any treatment had begun, peripheral blood was obtained. Study-level findings and limits: Ophthalmopathy, as predicted by the model, came a median roughly 6.3 months after the prediction.

Ophthalmopathy patients all had a Clinical Activity Score of at least 3, a NOSPECS grade of at least 4 and disease under 3 months old. Clinical symptoms, serum thyroxine and TRAb, thyroid ultrasound and orbital computed tomography were used for the diagnoses. The source material, RNA transcripts, was used to amplify TCR beta CDR3 regions. The TCR CDR3 first-round RT-PCR relied on the HTBI primer set. TCRdb re-derived calls from the multiplex PCR reads in MiXCR, one entry per CDR3 protein. The sample yields approximately 300,000 distinct CDR3 sequences, 17% seen once. There are many counts of this clonotype. Its target is unknown. The junction departs from germline at one end; a sequencing error may be responsible. Germline assignment: CDR1 SGHAT and CDR2 FQNNGV. The CDR3 sequence is 14 residues long.

Sequencing was done on a sample of blood. This TCR came from a woman in her sixties with Graves' ophthalmopathy. The chain employs TRBV11-2 and TRBJ1-1, with 9 bases lining up with TRBD1. CDR3 bases: TGCGCCAGCAGCTTGGGACAGGGAGGCACTGAAGCTTTCTTT. Residues: CASSLGQGGTEAFF.